These T cell receptor beta chains were read from a single sample in a study of response to subunit inactivated influenza vaccine. TCRdb analysed the RT-PCR reads with MiXCR anew, one entry per CDR3 protein. Among hundreds of thousands of distinct CDR3 sequences listed, roughly 10% were seen once. The material sequenced was PBMCs from blood, taken on the day of vaccination. These receptors were collected from a man aged 45 to 65 who received an inactivated influenza vaccine. CDR3s include the opening cysteine and the closing phenylalanine or tryptophan. A D gene is named only where the DNA matches it firmly.

v_gene | d_gene | CDR3aa
TRBV10-3 | . | CAISELWERDYEQYF
TRBV20-1 | TRBD1 | CSARDQGQGVGYTF
TRBV12-3/TRBV12-4 | . | CASGGRYEQYF
TRBV25-1 | . | CASSESGPRGTEAFF
TRBV7-2 | . | CASSSRVLYEQYF
TRBV4-1 | . | CASSHFGPTWANVLTF
TRBV7-9 | TRBD2 | CASSWGLAGGNAGELFF
TRBV7-6 | TRBD1 | CASSFATGTAQETQYF
TRBV6-5 | . | CASSYGRGGRYEQYF
TRBV5-5 | TRBD2 | CASSSHPGGARDTGELFF
TRBV6-1 | TRBD2 | CASRKGLAGTYEQYF
TRBV4-3 | . | CASSSSWRQIYGYTF
TRBV5-1 | TRBD2 | CASSKTSGRYEQYF
TRBV29-1 | . | CSVVVGARDQPQHF
TRBV2 | TRBD1 | CASSGEGATDTQYF
TRBV9 | . | CASSDPTGGRGYTF
TRBV20-1 | . | CSAIVFSNTEAFF
TRBV4-3 | TRBD1 | CASSQGLQGIYEQYF
TRBV28 | TRBD1 | CASSYQGAIQDTQYF
TRBV6-1 | TRBD1 | CASTHLKTGGETEAFF
TRBV9 | . | CASSPQGGELFF
TRBV30 | . | CAFTTGNVGTDTQYF
TRBV11-1 | . | CASSLGPQLYGYTF
TRBV4-3 | . | CASSQDLRGTYGYTF
TRBV20-1 | . | CSARAVKGRVDTEAFF
TRBV4-1 | . | CASRPLGGKSNYGYTF
TRBV7-8 | TRBD2 | CASSPLAGLPIDEQFF
TRBV10-3 | . | CAISRDSRSLEQYF
TRBV29-1 | TRBD1 | CSVVDRGMQTQYF
TRBV12-3/TRBV12-4 | TRBD1 | CASSFGHRGPYNEQFF
TRBV4-2 | . | CASSQTGGRQETQYF
TRBV20-1 | . | CSVAPVNEQFF
TRBV7-2 | . | CASSSTQGTEQYF
TRBV7-8 | TRBD1 | CASSLVRTGAFSGANVLTF
TRBV15 | TRBD1 | CATSTDRGTGNTIYF
TRBV14 | TRBD1 | CASSPWTGAIMNTEAFF
TRBV29-1 | TRBD1 | CSDPDRGDTGELFF
TRBV7-9 | TRBD2 | CASRGRGLAGGDTQYF
TRBV28 | TRBD1 | CASSSDRVYSNTEAFF
TRBV6-9 | TRBD1 | CASSYSKDRATEQYF
TRBV13 | . | CASSLVGGGLTQYF
TRBV5-1 | TRBD1 | CASSPTGVSDGYTF
TRBV30 | . | CAWSQQGGLTDTQYF
TRBV28 | . | CASTGSGTNYEQYF
TRBV6-6 | TRBD1 | CASFDRGLEKLFF
TRBV20-1 | TRBD1 | CSAWYGQGHTEAFF
TRBV7-9 | TRBD2 | CASSLAGSTQYF
TRBV27 | . | CASSFVRSETQYF
TRBV20-1 | . | CSAQGYQETQYF